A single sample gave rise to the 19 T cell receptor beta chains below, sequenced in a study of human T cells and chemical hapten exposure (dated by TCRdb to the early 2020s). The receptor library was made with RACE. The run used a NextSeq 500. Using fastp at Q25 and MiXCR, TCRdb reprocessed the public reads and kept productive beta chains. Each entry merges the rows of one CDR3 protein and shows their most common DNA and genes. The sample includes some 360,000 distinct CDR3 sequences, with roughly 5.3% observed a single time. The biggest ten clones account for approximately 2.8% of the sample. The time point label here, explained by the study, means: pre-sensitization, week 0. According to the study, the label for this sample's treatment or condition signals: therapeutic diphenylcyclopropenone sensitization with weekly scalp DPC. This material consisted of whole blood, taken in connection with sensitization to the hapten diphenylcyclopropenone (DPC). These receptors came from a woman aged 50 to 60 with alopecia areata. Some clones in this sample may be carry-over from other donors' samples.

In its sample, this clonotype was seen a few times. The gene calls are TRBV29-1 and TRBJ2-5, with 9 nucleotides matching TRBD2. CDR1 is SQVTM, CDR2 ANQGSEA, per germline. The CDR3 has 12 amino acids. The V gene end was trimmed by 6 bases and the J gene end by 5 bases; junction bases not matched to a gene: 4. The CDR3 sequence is CSVGLARETQYF. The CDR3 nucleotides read TGCAGCGTCGGACTAGCGCGGGAGACCCAGTACTTC. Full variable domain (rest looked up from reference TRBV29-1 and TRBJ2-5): SAVISQKPSRDICQRGTSLTIQCQVDSQVTMMFWYRQQPGQSLTLIATANQGSEATYESGFVIDKFPISRPNLTFSTLTVSNMSPEDSSIYLCSVGLARETQYFGPGTRLLVL.

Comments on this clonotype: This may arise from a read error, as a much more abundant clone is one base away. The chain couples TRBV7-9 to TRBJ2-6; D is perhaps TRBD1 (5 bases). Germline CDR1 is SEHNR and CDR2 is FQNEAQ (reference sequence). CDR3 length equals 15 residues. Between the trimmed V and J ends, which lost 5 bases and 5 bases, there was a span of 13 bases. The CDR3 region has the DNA TGTGCCAGCAGCCCCCCAGGGTCTTGGGCCAACGTCCTGACTTTC. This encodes CASSPPGSWANVLTF.

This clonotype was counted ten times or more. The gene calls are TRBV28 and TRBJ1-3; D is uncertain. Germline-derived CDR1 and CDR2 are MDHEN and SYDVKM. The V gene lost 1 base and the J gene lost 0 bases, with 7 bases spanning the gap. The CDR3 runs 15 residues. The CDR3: CASSLLGNSGNTIYF. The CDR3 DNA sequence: TGTGCCAGCAGTTTATTGGGGAACTCTGGAAACACCATATATTTT.

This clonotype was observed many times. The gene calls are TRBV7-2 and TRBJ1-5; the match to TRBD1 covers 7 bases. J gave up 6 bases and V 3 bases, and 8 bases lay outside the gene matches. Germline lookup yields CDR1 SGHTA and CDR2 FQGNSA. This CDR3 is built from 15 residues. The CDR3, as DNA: TGTGCCAGCAGCTTGGTTCCAGGGGGAACTCAGCCCCAGCATTTT. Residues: CASSLVPGGTQPQHF.

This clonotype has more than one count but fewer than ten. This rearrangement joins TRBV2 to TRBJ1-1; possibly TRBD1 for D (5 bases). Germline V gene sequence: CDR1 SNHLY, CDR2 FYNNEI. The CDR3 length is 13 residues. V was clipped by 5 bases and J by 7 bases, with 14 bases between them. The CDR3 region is CASSQDRDGEAFF. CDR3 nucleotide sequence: TGTGCCAGCAGTCAGGACCGGGACGGTGAAGCTTTCTTT.

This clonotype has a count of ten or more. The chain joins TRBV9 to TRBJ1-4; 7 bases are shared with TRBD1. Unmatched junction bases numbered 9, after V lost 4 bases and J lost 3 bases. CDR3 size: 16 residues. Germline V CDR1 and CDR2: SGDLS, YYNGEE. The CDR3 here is CASSTTTGSANEKLFF. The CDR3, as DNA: TGTGCCAGCAGCACAACGACAGGGAGTGCTAATGAAAAACTGTTTTTT.

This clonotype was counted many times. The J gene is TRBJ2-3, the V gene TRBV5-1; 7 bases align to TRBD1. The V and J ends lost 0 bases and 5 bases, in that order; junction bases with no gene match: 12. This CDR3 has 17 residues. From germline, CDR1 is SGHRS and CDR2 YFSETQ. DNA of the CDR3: TGCGCCAGCAGCTTGGATGGAAGGGGGCAGGGTATAGATACGCAGTATTTT. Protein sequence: CASSLDGRGQGIDTQYF.

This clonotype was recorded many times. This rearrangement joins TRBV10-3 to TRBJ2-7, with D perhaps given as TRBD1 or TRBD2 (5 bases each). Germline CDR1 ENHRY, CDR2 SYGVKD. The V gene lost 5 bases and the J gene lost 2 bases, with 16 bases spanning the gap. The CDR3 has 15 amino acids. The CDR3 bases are TGTGCCATCAGTCGAGGGGACCTTACAGCCTACGAGCAGTACTTC. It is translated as CAISRGDLTAYEQYF.

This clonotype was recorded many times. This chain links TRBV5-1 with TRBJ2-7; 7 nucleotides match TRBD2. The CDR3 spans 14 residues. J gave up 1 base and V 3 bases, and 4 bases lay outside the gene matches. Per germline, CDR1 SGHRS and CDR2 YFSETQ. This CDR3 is CASSSGGGSYEQYF. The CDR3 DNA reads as TGCGCCAGCAGCTCGGGGGGAGGTTCCTACGAGCAGTACTTC. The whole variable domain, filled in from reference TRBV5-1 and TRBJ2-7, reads KAGVTQTPRYLIKTRGQQVTLSCSPISGHRSVSWYQQTPGQGLQFLFEYFSETQRNKGNFPGRFSGRQFSNSRSEMNVSTLELGDSALYLCASSSGGGSYEQYFGPGTRLTVT.

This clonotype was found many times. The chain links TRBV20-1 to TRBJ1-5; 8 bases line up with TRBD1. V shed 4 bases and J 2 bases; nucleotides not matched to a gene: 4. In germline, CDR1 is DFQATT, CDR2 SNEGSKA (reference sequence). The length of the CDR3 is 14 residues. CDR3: CSATQGVGNQPQHF. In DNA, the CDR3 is TGCAGTGCTACACAGGGGGTTGGCAATCAGCCCCAGCATTTT.

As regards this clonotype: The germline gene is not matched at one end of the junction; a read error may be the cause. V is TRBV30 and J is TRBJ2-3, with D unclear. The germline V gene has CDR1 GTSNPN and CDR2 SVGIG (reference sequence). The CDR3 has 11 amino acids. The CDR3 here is CAWGRLDKQYF. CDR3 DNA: TGTGCCTGGGGTCGACTTGATAAGCAGTATTTT. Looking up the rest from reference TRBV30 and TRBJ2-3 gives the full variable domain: SQTIHQWPATLVQPVGSPLSLECTVEGTSNPNLYWYRQAAGRGLQLLFYSVGIGQISSEVPQNLSASRPQDRQFILSSKKLLLSDSGFYLCAWGRLDKQYFGPGTRLTVL.

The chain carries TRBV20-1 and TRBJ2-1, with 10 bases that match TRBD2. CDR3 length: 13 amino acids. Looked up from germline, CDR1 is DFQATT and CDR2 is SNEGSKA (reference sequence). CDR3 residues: CSSSGGKLHEQFF. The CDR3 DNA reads TGCAGCAGTAGCGGGGGGAAGCTCCATGAGCAGTTCTTC.

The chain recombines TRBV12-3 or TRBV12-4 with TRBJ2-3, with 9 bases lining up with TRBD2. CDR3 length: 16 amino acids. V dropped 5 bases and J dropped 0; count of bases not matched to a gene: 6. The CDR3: CASSLWTSASTDTQYF. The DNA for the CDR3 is TGTGCCAGCAGTCTGTGGACTAGCGCTAGCACAGATACGCAGTATTTT.

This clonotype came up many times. This chain's CDR3 is CASSAVPAVSTDTQYF. The CDR3 DNA is TGCGCCAGCAGTGCGGTTCCAGCGGTTTCCACAGATACGCAGTATTTT. The chain links TRBV10-2 to TRBJ2-3; maybe TRBD2 (5 bases). CDR1 WSHSY and CDR2 SAAADI come from the germline V gene. The CDR3 consists of 16 residues. Between the trimmed V and J ends, which lost 4 bases and 2 bases, there was a span of 16 bases.

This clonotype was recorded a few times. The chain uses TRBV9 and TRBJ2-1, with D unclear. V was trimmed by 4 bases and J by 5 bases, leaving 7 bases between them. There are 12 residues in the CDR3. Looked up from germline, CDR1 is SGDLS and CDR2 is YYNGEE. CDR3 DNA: TGTGCCAGCAGCCCGATCAACAATGAGCAGTTCTTC. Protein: CASSPINNEQFF.

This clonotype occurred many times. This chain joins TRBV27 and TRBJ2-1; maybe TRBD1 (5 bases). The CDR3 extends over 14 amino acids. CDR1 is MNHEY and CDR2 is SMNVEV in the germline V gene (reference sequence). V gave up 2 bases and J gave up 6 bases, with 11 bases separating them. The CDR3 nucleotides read TGTGCCAGCAGTTTACAGGCAGGGTCCAATGAGCAGTTCTTC. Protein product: CASSLQAGSNEQFF.

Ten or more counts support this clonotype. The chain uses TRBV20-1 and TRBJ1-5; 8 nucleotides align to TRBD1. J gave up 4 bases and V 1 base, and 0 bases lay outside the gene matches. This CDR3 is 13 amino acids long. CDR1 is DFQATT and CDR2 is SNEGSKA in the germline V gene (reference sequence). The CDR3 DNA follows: TGCAGTGCTAGAGGACAGGGGAATCAGCCCCAGCATTTT. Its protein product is CSARGQGNQPQHF.

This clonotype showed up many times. In DNA, the CDR3 is TGTGCTAGTGGTTTGGGGGACGGGGGTTCACCCCTCCACTTT. Translating it yields CASGLGDGGSPLHF. V and J are TRBV12-5 and TRBJ1-6; D is perhaps TRBD1 (5 bases). CDR1 and CDR2 (germline): LGHNT, FRNRAP. Deletions cut 1 base from V and 9 bases from J, with 10 bases between. The CDR3 contains 14 residues.

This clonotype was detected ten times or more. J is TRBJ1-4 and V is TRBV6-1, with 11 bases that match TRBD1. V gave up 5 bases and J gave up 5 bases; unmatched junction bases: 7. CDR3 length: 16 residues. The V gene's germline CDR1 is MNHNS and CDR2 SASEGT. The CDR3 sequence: CASSPRTGGTNEKLFF. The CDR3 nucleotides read TGTGCCAGCAGTCCCAGGACAGGGGGCACAAATGAAAAACTGTTTTTT.